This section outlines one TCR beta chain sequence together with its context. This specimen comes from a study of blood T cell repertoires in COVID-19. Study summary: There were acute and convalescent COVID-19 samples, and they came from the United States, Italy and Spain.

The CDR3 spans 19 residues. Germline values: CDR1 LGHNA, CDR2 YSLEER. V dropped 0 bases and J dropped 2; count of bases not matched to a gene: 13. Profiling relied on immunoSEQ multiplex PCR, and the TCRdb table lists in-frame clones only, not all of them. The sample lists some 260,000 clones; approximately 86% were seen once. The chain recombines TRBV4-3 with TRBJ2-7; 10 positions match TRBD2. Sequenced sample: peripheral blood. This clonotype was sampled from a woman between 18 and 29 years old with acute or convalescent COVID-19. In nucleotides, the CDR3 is TGCGCCAGCAGCCAAGATCATTGGACTAGCGGAAAAGGGACCTACGAGCAGTACTTC. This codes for CASSQDHWTSGKGTYEQYF.